This TCR beta chain was found in a study of blood T cell repertoires in COVID-19. Study-level information: From T cells, B-cell-depleted T cells, or PBMCs came the material, which was cDNA or gDNA.

The data were produced by immunoSEQ multiplex PCR, yet TCRdb's version contains in-frame clones alone and is incomplete. The repertoire holds about 350,000 clones, with 87% as singletons. The CDR3 has 14 residues. Trimming left V 6 bases short and J 4 bases short, with 15 bases between. CDR1 is MNHEY and CDR2 is SVGAGI in the germline V gene. All enrollees were roughly 18 to 100 years old and from fewer than 30 US areas. Cohort allocation depended upon clinical history that participants reported. Recovered Cohort 3 donors showed two negative PCRs, clearance, or symptom resolution. V is TRBV6-5 and J is TRBJ1-1; D perhaps matches TRBD1 (5 bases). The sequence came from a woman in her thirties who had recovered from COVID-19. The sequenced sample consisted of PBMCs or T cells enriched from blood (not recorded which). The CDR3 bases are TGTGCCAGCAGCCAAGGGCGGGGGAGCACTGAAGCTTTCTTT. Translating it yields CASSQGRGSTEAFF.